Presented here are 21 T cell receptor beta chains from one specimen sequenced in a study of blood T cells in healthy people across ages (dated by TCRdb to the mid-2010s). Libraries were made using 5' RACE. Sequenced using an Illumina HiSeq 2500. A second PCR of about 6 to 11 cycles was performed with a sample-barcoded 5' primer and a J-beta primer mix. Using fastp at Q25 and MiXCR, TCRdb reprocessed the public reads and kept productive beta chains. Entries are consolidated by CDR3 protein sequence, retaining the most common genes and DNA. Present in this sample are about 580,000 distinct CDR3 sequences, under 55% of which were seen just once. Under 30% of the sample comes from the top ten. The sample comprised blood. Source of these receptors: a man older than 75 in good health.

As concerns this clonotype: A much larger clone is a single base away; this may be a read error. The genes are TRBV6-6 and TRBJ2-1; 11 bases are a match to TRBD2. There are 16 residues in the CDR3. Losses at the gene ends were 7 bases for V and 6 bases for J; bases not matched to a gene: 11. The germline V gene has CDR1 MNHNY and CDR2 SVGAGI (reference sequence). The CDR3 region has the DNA TGTGCCAGCAAGGAAGCCCATAGCGGGAGGGCCAATGAGCAGTTCTTC. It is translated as CASKEAHSGRANEQFF.

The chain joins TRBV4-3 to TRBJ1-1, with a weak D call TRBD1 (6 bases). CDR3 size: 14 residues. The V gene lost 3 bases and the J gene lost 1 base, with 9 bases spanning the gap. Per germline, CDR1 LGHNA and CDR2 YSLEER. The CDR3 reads CASSQQGWNTEAFF. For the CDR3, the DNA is TGCGCCAGCAGCCAGCAGGGGTGGAACACTGAAGCTTTCTTT.

CDR3 sequence reads: CASSFTSGPWDNEQFF. In nucleotides, the CDR3 is TGTGCCAGCAGCTTTACTAGCGGACCATGGGACAATGAGCAGTTCTTC. The J gene is TRBJ2-1, the V gene TRBV7-2; TRBD2 matches at 8 bases. V lost 3 bases and J lost 5; bases outside the gene matches: 9. The CDR3 totals 16 residues. Germline CDR1 is SGHTA and CDR2 is FQGNSA.

CDR3 nucleotides: TGTGCCAGCAGTTACTCCTCCAGACTAGCGGAGAACCAAGAGACCCAGTACTTC. Translated, it gives CASSYSSRLAENQETQYF. The chain carries TRBV6-2 or TRBV6-3 and TRBJ2-5; 9 positions match TRBD2. V shed 0 bases, J shed 0 bases, and the junction held 8 bases outside the gene matches. Germline V gene sequence: CDR1 MNHEY, CDR2 SVGEGT. The CDR3 runs 18 residues.

The CDR3 region has the DNA TGTGCCAGCGGAACGAACACCGGGGAGCTGTTTTTT. Translated, it gives CASGTNTGELFF. The V and J genes are TRBV9 and TRBJ2-2; D ambiguous. Germline CDR1 reads SGDLS; CDR2 reads YYNGEE. The V end was cut by 7 bases, the J end by 0 bases, with 4 bases between. The CDR3 contains 12 residues.

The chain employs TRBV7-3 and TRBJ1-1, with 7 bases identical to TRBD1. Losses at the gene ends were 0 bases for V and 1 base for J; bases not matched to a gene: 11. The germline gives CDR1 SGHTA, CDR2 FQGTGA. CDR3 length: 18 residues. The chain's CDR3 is CASSLTALLGQKNTEAFF. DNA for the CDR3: TGTGCCAGCAGCTTAACCGCGTTGTTGGGACAGAAGAACACTGAAGCTTTCTTT.

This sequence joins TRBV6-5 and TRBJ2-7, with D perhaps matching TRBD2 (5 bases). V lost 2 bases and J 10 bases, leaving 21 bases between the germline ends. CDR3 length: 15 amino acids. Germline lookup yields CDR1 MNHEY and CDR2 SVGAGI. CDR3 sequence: CASSYAADPVSGQYF. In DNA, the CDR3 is TGTGCCAGCAGTTACGCAGCGGACCCTGTGAGTGGCCAGTACTTC.

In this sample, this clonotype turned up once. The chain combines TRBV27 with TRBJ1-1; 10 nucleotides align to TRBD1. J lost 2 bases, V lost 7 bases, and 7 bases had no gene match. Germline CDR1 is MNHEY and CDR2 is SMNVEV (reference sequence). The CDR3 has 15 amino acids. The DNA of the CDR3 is TGTGCCAGCACCCTGACAGGGGGCGGTAACACTGAAGCTTTCTTT. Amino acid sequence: CASTLTGGGNTEAFF.

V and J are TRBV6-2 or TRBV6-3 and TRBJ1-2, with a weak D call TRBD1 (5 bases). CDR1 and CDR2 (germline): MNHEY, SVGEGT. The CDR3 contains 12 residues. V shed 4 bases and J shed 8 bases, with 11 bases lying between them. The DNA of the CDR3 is TGTGCCAGCAGTTCCGCGGACACCGGCTACACCTTC. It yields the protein CASSSADTGYTF.

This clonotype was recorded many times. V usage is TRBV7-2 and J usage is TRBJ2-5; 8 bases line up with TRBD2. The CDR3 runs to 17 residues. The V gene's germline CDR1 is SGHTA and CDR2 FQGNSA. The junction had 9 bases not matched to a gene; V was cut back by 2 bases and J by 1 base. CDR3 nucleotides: TGTGCCAGCAGCTTAAACGGCGGGGGGATTCTCCAAGAGACCCAGTACTTC. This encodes CASSLNGGGILQETQYF.

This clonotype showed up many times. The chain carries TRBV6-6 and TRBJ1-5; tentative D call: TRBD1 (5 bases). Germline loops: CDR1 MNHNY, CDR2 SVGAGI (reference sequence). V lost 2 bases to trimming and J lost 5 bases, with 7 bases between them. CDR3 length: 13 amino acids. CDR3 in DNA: TGTGCCAGCAGTTACGACAGTGATCAGCCCCAGCATTTT. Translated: CASSYDSDQPQHF.

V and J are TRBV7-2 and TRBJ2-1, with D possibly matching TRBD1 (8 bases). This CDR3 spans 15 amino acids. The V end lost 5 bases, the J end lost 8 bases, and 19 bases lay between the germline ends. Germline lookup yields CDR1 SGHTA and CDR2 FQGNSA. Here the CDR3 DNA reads TGTGCCAGCAGCCGACAAAGGACAGGGAGGGATGAGCAGTTCTTC. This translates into CASSRQRTGRDEQFF.

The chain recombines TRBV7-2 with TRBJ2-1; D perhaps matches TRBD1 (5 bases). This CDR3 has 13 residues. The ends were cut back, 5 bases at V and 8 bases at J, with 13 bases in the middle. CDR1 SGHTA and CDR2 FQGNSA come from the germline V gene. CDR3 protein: CASSQGPVDEQFF. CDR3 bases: TGTGCCAGCAGCCAGGGTCCAGTCGATGAGCAGTTCTTC.

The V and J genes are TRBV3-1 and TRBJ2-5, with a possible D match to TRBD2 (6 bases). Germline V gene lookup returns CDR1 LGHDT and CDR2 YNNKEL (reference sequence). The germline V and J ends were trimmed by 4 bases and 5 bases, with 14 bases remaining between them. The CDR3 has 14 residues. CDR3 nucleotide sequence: TGTGCCAGCAGCCTCCTGGGGGGTGAGGAGACCCAGTACTTC. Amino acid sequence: CASSLLGGEETQYF.

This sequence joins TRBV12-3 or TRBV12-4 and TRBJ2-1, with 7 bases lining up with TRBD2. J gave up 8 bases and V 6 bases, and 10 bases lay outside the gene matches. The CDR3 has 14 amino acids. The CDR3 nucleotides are TGTGCCAGCAGCGGGACTAATGGAATCCATGAGCAGTTCTTC. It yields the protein CASSGTNGIHEQFF.

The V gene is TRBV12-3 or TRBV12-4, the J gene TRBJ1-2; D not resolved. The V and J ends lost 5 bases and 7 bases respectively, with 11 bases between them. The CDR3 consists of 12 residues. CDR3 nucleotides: TGTGCCAGCAGTCAGACTAGAGCTGGCTACACCTTC. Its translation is CASSQTRAGYTF.

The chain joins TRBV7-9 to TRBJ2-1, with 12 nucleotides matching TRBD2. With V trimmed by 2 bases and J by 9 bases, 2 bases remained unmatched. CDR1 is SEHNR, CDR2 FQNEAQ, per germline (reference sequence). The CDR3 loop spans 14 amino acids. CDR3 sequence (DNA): TGTGCCAGCAGCTTACTAGCGGGGGGGCCTGAGCAGTTCTTC. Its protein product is CASSLLAGGPEQFF.

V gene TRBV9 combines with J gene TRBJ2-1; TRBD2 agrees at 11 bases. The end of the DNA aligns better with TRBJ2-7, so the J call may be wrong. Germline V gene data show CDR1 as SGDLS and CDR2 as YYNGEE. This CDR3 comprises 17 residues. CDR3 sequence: CASSPPALAGVYNEQYF. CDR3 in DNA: TGTGCCAGCAGCCCCCCCGCACTAGCGGGGGTTTACAATGAGCAGTACTTC.

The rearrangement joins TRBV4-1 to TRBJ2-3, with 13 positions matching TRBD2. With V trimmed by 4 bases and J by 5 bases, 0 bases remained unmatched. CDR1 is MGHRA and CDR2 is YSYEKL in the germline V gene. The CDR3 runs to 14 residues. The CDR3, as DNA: TGCGCCAGCAGCCGACTAGCGGGGGGAGATACGCAGTATTTT. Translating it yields CASSRLAGGDTQYF.

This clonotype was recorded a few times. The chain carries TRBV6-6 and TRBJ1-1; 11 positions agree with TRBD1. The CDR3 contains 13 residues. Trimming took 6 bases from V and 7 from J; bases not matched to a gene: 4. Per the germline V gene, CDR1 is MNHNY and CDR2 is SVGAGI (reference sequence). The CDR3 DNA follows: TGTGCCAGCAGGGGGACAGGGGGAGATGAAGCTTTCTTT. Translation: CASRGTGGDEAFF.

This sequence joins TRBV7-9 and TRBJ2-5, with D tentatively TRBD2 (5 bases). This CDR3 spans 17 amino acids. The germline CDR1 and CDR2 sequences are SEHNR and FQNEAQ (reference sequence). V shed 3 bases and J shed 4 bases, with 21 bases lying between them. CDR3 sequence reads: CASSFDRGSFNRETQYF. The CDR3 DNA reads TGTGCCAGCAGCTTTGATCGAGGGAGCTTTAACCGAGAGACCCAGTACTTC.